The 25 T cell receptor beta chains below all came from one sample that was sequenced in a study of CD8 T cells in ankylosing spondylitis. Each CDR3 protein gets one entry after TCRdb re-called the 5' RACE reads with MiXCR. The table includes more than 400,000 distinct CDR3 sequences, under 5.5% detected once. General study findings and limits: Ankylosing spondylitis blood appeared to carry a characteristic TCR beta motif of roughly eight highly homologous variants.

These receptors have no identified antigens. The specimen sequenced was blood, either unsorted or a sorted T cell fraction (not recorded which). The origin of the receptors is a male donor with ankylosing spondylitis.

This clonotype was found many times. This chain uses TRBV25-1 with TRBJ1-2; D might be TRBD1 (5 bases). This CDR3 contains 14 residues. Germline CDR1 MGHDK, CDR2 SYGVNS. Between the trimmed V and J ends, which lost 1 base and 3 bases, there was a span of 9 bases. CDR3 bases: TGTGCCAGCAGTGAATTCAGGGACCACTATGGCTACACCTTC. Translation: CASSEFRDHYGYTF.

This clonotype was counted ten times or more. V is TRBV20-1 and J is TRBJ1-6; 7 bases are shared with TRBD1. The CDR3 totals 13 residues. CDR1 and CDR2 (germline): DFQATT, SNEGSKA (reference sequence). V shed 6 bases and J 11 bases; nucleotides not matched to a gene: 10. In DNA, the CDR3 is TGCAGTGCCAAGACAGGGTATGGGCCACCCCTCCACTTT. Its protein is CSAKTGYGPPLHF.

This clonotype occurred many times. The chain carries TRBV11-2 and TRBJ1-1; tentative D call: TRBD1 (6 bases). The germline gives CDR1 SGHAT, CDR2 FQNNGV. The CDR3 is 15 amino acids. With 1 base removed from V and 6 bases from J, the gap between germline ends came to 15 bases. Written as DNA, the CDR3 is TGTGCCAGCAGCTTAGTGGGGGGGGCTGACGCTGAAGCTTTCTTT. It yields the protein CASSLVGGADAEAFF.

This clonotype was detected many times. CDR3 in amino acids: CATGPEGSNQPQHF. In nucleotides, the CDR3 is TGTGCCACCGGCCCAGAGGGGAGCAATCAGCCCCAGCATTTT. This chain joins TRBV10-3 and TRBJ1-5, with D maybe TRBD1 (5 bases). The CDR3 totals 14 residues. Germline lookup yields CDR1 ENHRY and CDR2 SYGVKD. Trimming pared 10 bases from V and 1 base from J, leaving 14 bases between.

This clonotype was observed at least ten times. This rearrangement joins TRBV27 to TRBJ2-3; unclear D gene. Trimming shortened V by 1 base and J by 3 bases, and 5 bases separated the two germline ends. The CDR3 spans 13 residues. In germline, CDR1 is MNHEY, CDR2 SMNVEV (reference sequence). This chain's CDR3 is CASSLWGTDTQYF. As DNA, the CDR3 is TGTGCCAGCAGTTTATGGGGAACAGATACGCAGTATTTT.

The CDR3 DNA sequence: TGTGCCAGCAGCTTAAACACGGGGGGGGCCAACGTCCTGACTTTC. It is translated as CASSLNTGGANVLTF. This chain joins TRBV7-9 and TRBJ2-6; weak D call: TRBD2 (5 bases). Trimming shortened V by 2 bases and J by 4 bases, and 9 bases separated the two germline ends. This CDR3 is 15 amino acids long. Germline V gene lookup returns CDR1 SEHNR and CDR2 FQNEAQ (reference sequence).

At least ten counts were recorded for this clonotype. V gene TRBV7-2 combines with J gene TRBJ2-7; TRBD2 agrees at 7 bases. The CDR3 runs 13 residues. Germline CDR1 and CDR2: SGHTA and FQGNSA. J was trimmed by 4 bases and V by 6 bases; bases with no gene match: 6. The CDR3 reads CASSSKAGYEQYF. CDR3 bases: TGTGCCAGCAGTTCTAAAGCGGGGTACGAGCAGTACTTC. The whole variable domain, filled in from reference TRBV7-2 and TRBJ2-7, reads GAGVSQSPSNKVTEKGKDVELRCDPISGHTALYWYRQSLGQGLEFLIYFQGNSAPDKSGLPSDRFSAERTGGSVSTLTIQRTQQEDSAVYLCASSSKAGYEQYFGPGTRLTVT.

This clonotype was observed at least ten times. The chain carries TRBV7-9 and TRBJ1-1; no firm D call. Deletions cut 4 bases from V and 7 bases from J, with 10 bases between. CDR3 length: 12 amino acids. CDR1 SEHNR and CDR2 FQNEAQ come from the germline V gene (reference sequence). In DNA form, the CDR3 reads TGTGCCAGCAGCTGGACTAGACGTGAAGCTTTCTTT. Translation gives CASSWTRREAFF.

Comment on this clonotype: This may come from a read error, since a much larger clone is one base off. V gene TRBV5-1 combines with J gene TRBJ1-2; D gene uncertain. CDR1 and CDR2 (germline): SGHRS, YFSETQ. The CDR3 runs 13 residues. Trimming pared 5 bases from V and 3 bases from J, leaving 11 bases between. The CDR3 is CASSSAAYYGYTF. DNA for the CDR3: TGCGCCAGCAGTTCCGCAGCCTACTATGGCTACACCTTC.

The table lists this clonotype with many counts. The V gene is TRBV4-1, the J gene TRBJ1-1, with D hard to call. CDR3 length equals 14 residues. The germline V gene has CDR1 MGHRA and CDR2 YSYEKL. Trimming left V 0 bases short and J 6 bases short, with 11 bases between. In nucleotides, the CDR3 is TGCGCCAGCAGCCAAGACCGTTCGGTCCCTGAAGCTTTCTTT. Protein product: CASSQDRSVPEAFF.

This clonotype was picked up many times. The CDR3 reads CSVGAAGEQYF. CDR3 DNA: TGCAGCGTTGGGGCGGCCGGCGAGCAGTACTTC. The rearrangement joins TRBV29-1 to TRBJ2-7; D not certain. Germline CDR1 reads SQVTM; CDR2 reads ANQGSEA. Trimming took off 4 bases at V and 6 bases at J, with 10 bases between the two ends. The CDR3 covers 11 residues.

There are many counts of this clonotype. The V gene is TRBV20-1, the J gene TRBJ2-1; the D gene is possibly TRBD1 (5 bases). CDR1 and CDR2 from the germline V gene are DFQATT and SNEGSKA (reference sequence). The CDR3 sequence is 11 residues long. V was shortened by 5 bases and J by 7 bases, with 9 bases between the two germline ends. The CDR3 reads CSAPRGNEQFF. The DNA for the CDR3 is TGCAGTGCTCCTAGGGGTAATGAGCAGTTCTTC.

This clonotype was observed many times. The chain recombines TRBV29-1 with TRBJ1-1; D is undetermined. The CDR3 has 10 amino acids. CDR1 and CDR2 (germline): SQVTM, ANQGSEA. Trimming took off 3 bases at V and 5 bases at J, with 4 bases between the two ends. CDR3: CSVDRTEAFF. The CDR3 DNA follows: TGCAGCGTTGACCGTACTGAAGCTTTCTTT.

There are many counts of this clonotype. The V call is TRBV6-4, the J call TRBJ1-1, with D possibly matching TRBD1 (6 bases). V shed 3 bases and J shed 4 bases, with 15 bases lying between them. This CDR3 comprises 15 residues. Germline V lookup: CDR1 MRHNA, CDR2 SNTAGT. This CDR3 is CASSEFSGDGTEAFF. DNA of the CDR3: TGTGCCAGCAGTGAATTTTCAGGGGACGGCACTGAAGCTTTCTTT.

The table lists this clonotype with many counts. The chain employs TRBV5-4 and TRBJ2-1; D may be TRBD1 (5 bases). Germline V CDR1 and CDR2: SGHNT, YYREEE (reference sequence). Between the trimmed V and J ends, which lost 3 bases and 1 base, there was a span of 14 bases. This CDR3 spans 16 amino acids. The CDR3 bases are TGTGCCAGCAGCTCGAAGACAGACCTTTCCTACAATGAGCAGTTCTTC. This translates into CASSSKTDLSYNEQFF.

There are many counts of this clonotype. CDR3 residues: CASSLIGGVTEAFF. CDR3 DNA sequence: TGTGCCAGCAGCTTAATCGGGGGGGTTACTGAAGCTTTCTTT. V usage is TRBV7-9 and J usage is TRBJ1-1; possible D gene TRBD1, 5 bases. CDR1 and CDR2 (germline): SEHNR, FQNEAQ (reference sequence). V was shortened by 2 bases and J by 5 bases, with 12 bases between the two germline ends. The CDR3 runs to 14 residues.

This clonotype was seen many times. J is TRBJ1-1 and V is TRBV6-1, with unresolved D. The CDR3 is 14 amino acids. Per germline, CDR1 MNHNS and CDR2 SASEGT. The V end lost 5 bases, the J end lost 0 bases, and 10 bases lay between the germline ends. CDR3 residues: CASSKSTMNTEAFF. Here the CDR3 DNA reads TGTGCCAGCAGTAAGAGCACCATGAACACTGAAGCTTTCTTT.

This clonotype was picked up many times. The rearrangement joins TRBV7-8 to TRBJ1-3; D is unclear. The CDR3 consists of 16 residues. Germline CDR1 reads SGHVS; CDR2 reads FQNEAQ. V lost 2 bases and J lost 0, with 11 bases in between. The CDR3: CASSLSDPSSGNTIYF. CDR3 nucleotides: TGTGCCAGCAGCTTAAGCGACCCGAGCTCTGGAAACACCATATATTTT.

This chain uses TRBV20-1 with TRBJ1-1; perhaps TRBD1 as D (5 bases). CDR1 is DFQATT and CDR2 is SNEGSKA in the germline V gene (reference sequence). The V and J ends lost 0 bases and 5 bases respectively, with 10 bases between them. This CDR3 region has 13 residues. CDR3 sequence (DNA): TGCAGTGCTAGAGATTTGGGGGGGACTGAAGCTTTCTTT. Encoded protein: CSARDLGGTEAFF.

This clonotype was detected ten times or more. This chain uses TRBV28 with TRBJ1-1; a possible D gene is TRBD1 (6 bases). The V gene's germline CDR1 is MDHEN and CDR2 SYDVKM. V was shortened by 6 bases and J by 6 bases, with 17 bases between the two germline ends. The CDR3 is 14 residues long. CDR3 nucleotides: TGTGCCAGCAGCCCACGAGGGGGGGAGGCTGAAGCTTTCTTT. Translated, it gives CASSPRGGEAEAFF. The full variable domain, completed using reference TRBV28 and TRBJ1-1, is DVKVTQSSRYLVKRTGEKVFLECVQDMDHENMFWYRQDPGLGLRLIYFSYDVKMKEKGDIPEGYSVSREKKERFSLILESASTNQTSMYLCASSPRGGEAEAFFGQGTRLTVV.

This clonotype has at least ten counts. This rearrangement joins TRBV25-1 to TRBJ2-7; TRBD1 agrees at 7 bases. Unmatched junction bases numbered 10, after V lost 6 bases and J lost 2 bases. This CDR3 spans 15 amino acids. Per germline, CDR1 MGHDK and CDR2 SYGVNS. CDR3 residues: CASRAHRGRTYEQYF. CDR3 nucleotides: TGTGCCAGCAGGGCCCACAGGGGACGCACCTACGAGCAGTACTTC.

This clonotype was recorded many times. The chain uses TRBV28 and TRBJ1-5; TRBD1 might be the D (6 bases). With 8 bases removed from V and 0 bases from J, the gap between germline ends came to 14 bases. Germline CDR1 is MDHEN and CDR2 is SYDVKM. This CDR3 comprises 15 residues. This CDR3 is CASSWGQYSNQPQHF. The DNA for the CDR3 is TGTGCCAGCTCCTGGGGGCAGTATAGCAATCAGCCCCAGCATTTT.

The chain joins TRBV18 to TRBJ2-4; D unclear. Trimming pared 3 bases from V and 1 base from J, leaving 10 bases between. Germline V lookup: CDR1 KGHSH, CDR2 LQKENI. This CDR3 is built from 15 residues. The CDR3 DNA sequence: TGTGCCAGCTCACCTCGAGAGGTGGCCAAAAACATTCAGTACTTC. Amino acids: CASSPREVAKNIQYF.

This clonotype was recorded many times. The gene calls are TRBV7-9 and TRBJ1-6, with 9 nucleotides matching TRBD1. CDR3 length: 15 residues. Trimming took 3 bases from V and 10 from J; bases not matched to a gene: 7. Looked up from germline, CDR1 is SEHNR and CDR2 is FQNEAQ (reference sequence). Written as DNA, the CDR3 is TGTGCCAGCAGCTTGCCGGGACAGGGCCAATCACCCCTCCACTTT. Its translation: CASSLPGQGQSPLHF.

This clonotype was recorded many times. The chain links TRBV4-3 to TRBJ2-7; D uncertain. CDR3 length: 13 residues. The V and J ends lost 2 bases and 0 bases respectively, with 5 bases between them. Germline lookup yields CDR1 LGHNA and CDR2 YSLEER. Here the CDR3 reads CASSQTFSYEQYF. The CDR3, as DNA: TGCGCCAGCAGCCAAACGTTCTCCTACGAGCAGTACTTC.